This T cell receptor (beta chain) was sequenced in a study of blood T cells in healthy people across ages. With 1 base removed from V and 4 bases from J, the gap between germline ends came to 11 bases. Germline-derived CDR1 and CDR2 are MGHRA and YSYEKL. This CDR3 spans 15 amino acids. Then a second PCR, running roughly 6 to 12 cycles, was carried out with a sample-barcoded 5' primer and a J-beta primer mix. A single record per CDR3 protein comes from TCRdb applying MiXCR to the 5' RACE reads. The sample carries about 800,000 distinct CDR3 sequences, roughly 25% recorded once. The same sample was also studied in work on T cells of mothers and their children. That study adds: Three healthy Caucasian mothers and their six children were the donors. For the second PCR, the M1S primer put in sample barcodes and 2-4 random nucleotides.

The receptor comes from a boy aged 5-17 years in good health. Sequenced sample: blood. The rearrangement links TRBV4-1 to TRBJ2-1, with unresolved D. CDR3 amino acids: CASSQVSGEYNEQFF. CDR3 DNA: TGCGCCAGCAGCCAAGTGTCAGGAGAATACAATGAGCAGTTCTTC.